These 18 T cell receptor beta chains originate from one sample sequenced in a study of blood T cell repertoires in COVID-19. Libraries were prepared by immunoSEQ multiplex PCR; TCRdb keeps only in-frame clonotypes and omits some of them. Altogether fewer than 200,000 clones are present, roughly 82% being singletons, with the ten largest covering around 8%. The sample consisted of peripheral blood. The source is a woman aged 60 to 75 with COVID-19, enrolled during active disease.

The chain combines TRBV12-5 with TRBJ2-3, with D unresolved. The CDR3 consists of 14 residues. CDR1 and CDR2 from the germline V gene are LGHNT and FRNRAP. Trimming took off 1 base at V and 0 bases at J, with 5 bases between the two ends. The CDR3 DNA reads TGTGCTAGTGGTTTGGAGCCTAGCACAGATACGCAGTATTTT. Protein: CASGLEPSTDTQYF.

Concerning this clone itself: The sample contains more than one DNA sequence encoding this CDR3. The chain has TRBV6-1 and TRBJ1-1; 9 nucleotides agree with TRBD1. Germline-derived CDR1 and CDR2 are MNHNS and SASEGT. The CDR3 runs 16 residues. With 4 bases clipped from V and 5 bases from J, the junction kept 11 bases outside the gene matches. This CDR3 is CASSAHGQGRGTEAFF. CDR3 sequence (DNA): TGTGCCAGCAGTGCCCACGGACAGGGGAGGGGTACTGAAGCTTTCTTT.

CDR3 sequence: CASSPLAGSYNEQFF. Written as DNA, the CDR3 is TGTGCCAGCAGCCCTCTAGCGGGGTCTTACAATGAGCAGTTCTTC. This chain joins TRBV9 and TRBJ2-1, with 9 bases that match TRBD2. The V and J ends lost 4 bases and 4 bases, in that order; junction bases with no gene match: 6. Germline CDR1 and CDR2: SGDLS and YYNGEE. This CDR3 spans 15 amino acids.

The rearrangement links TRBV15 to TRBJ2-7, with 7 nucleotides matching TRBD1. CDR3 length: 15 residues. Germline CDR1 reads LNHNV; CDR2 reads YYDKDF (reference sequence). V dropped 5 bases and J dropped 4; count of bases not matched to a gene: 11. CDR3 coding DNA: TGTGCCACCAGCGAAGGACAGGTTGGTTTGTACGAGCAGTACTTC. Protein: CATSEGQVGLYEQYF. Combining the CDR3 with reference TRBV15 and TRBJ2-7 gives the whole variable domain DAMVIQNPRYQVTQFGKPVTLSCSQTLNHNVMYWYQQKSSQAPKLLFHYYDKDFNNEADTPDNFQSRRPNTSFCFLDIRSPGLGDTAMYLCATSEGQVGLYEQYFGPGTRLTVT.

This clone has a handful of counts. The CDR3 region is CASSLTVTGELFF. The CDR3 DNA sequence: TGTGCCAGCAGCTTGACAGTCACCGGGGAGCTGTTTTTT. The chain carries TRBV5-6 and TRBJ2-2; D uncertain. V was pared by 1 base and J by 4 bases, with 5 bases between. The CDR3 totals 13 residues. Germline V gene data show CDR1 as SGHDT and CDR2 as YYEEEE.

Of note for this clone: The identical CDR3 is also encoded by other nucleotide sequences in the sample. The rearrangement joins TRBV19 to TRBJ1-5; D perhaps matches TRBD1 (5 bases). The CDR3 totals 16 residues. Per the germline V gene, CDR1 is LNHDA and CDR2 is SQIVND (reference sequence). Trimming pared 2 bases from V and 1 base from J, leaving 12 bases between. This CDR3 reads CASSIIRTSSNQPQHF. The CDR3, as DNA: TGTGCCAGTAGTATAATTCGGACATCGAGCAATCAGCCCCAGCATTTT.

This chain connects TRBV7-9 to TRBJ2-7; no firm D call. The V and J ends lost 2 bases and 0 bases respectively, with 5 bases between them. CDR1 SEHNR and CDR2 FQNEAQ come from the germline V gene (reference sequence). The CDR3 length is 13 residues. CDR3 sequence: CASSLPDSYEQYF. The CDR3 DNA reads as TGTGCCAGCAGCTTACCAGACTCCTACGAGCAGTACTTC.

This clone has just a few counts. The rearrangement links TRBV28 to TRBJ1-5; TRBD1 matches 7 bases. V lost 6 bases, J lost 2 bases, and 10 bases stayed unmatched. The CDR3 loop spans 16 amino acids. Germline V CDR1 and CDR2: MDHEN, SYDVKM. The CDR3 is CASSPWRGLGNQPQHF. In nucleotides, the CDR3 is TGTGCCAGCAGCCCTTGGAGGGGGCTAGGCAATCAGCCCCAGCATTTT.

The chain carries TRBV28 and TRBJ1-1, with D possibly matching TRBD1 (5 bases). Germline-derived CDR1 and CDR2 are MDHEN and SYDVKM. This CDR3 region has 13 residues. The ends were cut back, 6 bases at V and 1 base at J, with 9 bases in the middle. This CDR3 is CASRQEPNTEAFF. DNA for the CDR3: TGTGCCAGCAGACAGGAACCGAACACTGAAGCTTTCTTT.

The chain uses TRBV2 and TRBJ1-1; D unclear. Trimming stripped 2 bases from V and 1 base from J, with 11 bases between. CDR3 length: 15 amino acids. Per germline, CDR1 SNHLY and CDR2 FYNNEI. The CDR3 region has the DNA TGTGCCAGCAGTGAAAATCGCGTCGGGAACACTGAAGCTTTCTTT. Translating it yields CASSENRVGNTEAFF.

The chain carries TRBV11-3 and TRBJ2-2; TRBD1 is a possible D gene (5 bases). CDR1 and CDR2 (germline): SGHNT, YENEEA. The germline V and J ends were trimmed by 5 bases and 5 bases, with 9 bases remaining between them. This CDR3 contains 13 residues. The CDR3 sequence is CASSNRQTGELFF. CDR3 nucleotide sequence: TGTGCCAGCAGCAACCGACAGACCGGGGAGCTGTTTTTT.

CDR3: CASSDQEGTEAFF. For the CDR3, the DNA is TGTGCCAGCTCAGATCAAGAGGGAACTGAAGCTTTCTTT. V and J are TRBV18 and TRBJ1-1; D unclear. V was cut by 5 bases and J by 5 bases, with 12 bases left in between. Per germline, CDR1 KGHSH and CDR2 LQKENI. The length of the CDR3 is 13 residues.

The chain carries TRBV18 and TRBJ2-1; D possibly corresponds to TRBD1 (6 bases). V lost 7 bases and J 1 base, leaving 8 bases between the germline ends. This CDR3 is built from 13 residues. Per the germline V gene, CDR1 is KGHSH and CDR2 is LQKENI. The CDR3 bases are TGTGCCAGCTTAGGGGGTTCCTACAATGAGCAGTTCTTC. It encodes CASLGGSYNEQFF.

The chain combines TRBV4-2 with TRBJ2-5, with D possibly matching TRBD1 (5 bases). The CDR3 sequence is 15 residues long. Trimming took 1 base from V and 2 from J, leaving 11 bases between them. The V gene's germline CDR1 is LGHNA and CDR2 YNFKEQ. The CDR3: CASSQGSQAQETQYF. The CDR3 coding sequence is TGTGCCAGCAGCCAAGGTTCACAGGCGCAAGAGACCCAGTACTTC.

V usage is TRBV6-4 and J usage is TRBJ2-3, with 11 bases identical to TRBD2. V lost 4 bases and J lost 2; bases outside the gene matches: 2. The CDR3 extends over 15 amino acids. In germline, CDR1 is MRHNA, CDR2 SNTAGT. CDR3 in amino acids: CASSVAGGITDTQYF. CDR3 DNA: TGTGCCAGCAGTGTAGCGGGAGGGATCACAGATACGCAGTATTTT.

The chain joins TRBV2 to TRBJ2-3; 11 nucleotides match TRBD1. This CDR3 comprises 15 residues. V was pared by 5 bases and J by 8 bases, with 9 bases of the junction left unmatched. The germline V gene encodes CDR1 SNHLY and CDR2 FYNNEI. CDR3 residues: CASSPGQGAAGTQYF. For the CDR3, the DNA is TGTGCCAGCAGTCCAGGACAGGGGGCCGCTGGTACGCAGTATTTT.

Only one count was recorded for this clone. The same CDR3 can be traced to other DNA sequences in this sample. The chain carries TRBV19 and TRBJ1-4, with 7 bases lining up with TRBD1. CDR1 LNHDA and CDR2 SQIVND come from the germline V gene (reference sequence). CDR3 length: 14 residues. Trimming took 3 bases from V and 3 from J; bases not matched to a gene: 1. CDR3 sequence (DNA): TGTGCCAGTAGTATTGGGACAGCTAATGAAAAACTGTTTTTT. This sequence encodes CASSIGTANEKLFF.

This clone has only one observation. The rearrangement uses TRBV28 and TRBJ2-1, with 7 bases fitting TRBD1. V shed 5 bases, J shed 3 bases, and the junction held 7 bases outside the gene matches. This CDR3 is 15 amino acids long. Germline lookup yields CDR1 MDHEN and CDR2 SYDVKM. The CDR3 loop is CASSLDRDSYNEQFF. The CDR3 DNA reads TGTGCCAGCAGTCTGGACCGGGACAGCTACAATGAGCAGTTCTTC.